This T cell receptor beta chain was captured by sequencing in a study of brain T cells in children with intractable seizures. Study findings and constraints: Absence of clones before surgery may stem from lower sequencing depth. Viral specificity was inferred only from CDR3 similarity; HCMV serostatus was unknown.

TCRdb's table, derived via immunoSEQ multiplex PCR, lists solely in-frame clones and lacks some. This table has about 340,000 clones, over 90% appearing once. Time point: blood from clinic visit 5 months post-surgery; TSC patient then seizure free. Sequencing was limited to surgery cases with top T cell transcript signatures in brain tissue. Pre-surgery treatment included at least one anti-epileptic drug. V dropped 2 bases and J dropped 4 bases, with 11 bases sitting between them. Per germline, CDR1 MNHEY and CDR2 SVGAGI. The CDR3 contains 14 residues. In the case of this clone: Its target is unknown.

This clonotype was sampled from a boy under three years old with tuberous sclerosis and intractable seizures. The genes are TRBV6-5 and TRBJ1-2; D is uncertain. Sequencing used peripheral blood, obtained about 5 months after surgery. Written as DNA, the CDR3 is TGTGCCAGCAGTTACACAGATTTCGGCTATGGCTACACCTTC. It is translated as CASSYTDFGYGYTF.